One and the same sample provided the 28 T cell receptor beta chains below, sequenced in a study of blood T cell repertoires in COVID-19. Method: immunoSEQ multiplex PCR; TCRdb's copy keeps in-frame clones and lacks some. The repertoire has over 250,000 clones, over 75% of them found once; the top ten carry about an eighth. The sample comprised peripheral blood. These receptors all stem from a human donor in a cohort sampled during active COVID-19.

CDR3 sequence (DNA): TGTGCCAGCAGCGTAGCTTCTAGGCGAGATACGCAGTATTTT. This codes for CASSVASRRDTQYF. The gene calls are TRBV9 and TRBJ2-3; D is uncertain. In germline, CDR1 is SGDLS, CDR2 YYNGEE. The V end was cut by 0 bases, the J end by 5 bases, with 10 bases between. The CDR3 extends over 14 amino acids.

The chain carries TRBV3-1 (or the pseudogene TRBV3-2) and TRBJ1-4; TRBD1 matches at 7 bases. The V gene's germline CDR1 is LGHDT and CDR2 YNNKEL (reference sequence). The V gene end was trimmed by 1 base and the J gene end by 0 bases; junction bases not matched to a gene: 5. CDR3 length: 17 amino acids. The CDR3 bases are TGTGCCAGCAGCCAAGGAAGGGGGCGGGCAACTAATGAAAAACTGTTTTTT. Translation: CASSQGRGRATNEKLFF.

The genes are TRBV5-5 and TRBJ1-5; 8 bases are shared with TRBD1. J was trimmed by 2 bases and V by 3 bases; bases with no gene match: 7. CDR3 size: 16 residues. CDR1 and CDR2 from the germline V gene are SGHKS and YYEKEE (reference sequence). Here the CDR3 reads CASSSGQGRGNQPQHF. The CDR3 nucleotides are TGTGCCAGCAGCTCCGGACAGGGTCGGGGCAATCAGCCCCAGCATTTT.

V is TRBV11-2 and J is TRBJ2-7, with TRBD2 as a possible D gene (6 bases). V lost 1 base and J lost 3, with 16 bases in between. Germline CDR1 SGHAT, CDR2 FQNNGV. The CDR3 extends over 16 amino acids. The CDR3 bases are TGTGCCAGCAGCTTAGCGCTTTACGGGAGATTCTACGAGCAGTACTTC. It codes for CASSLALYGRFYEQYF.

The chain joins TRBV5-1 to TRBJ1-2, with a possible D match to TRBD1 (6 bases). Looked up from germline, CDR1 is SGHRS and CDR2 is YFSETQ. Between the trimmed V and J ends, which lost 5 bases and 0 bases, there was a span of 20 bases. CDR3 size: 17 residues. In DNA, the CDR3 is TGCGCCAGCAGACCCGGGGGGCCACTGGGTTCTAACTATGGCTACACCTTC. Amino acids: CASRPGGPLGSNYGYTF. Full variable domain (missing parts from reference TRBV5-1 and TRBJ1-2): KAGVTQTPRYLIKTRGQQVTLSCSPISGHRSVSWYQQTPGQGLQFLFEYFSETQRNKGNFPGRFSGRQFSNSRSEMNVSTLELGDSALYLCASRPGGPLGSNYGYTFGSGTRLTVV.

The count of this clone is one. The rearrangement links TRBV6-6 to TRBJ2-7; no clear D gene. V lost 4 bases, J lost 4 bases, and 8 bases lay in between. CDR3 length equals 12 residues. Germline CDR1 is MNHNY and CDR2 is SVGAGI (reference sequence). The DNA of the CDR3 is TGTGCCAGCAGTTCAAACAGTTACGAGCAGTACTTC. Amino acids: CASSSNSYEQYF.

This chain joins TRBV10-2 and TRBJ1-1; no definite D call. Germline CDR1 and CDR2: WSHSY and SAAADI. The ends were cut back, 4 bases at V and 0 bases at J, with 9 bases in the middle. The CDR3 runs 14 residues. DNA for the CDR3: TGCGCCAGCAGTGTCGGAGGACTGAACACTGAAGCTTTCTTT. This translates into CASSVGGLNTEAFF.

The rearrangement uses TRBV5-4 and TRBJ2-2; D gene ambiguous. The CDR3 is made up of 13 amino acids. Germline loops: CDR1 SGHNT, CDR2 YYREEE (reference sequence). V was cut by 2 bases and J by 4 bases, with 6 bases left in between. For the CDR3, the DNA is TGTGCCAGCAGCTTCCTACTCACCGGGGAGCTGTTTTTT. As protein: CASSFLLTGELFF.

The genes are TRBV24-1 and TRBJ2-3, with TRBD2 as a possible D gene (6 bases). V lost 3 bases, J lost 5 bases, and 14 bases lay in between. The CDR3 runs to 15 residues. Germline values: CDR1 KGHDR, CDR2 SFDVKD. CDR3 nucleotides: TGTGCCACCAGTGATCAGGTACTAGCCAAAGATACGCAGTATTTT. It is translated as CATSDQVLAKDTQYF.

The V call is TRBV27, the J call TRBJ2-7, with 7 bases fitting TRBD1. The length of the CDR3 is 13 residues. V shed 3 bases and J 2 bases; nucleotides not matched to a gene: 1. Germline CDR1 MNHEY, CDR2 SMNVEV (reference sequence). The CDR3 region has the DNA TGTGCCAGCAGTTTTGACAGGGCCTACGAGCAGTACTTC. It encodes CASSFDRAYEQYF.

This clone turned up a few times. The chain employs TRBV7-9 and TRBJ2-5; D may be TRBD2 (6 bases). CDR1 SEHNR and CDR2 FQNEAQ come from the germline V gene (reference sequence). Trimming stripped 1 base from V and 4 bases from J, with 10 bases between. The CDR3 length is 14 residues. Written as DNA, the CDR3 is TGTGCCAGCAGCTTAGGGGGACTTAGAGAGACCCAGTACTTC. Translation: CASSLGGLRETQYF.

CDR3 amino acids: CASSLQETQYF. The CDR3 nucleotides are TGTGCCAGCAGCTTACAGGAGACCCAGTACTTC. The genes are TRBV7-8 and TRBJ2-5; D uncertain. The CDR3 runs 11 residues. Germline CDR1 and CDR2: SGHVS and FQNEAQ. V lost 2 bases, J lost 5 bases, and 3 bases lay in between.

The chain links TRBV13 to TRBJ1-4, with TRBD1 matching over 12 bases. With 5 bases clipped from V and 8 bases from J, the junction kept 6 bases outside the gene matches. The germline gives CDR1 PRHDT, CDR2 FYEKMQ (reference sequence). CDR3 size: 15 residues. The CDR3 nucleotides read TGTGCCAGCAGCGCGGGACAGGGGGCGCAGGAAAAACTGTTTTTT. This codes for CASSAGQGAQEKLFF.

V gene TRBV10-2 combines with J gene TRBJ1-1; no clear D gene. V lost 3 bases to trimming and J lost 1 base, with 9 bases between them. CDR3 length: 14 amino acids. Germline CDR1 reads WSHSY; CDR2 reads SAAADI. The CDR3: CASSDLGTNTEAFF. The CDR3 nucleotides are TGCGCCAGCAGTGACCTGGGCACGAACACTGAAGCTTTCTTT.

The CDR3 DNA reads as TGTGCCACCAGCAGAGACCTTACCCCGGGCACTGAAGCTTTCTTT. The encoded protein is CATSRDLTPGTEAFF. The chain joins TRBV15 to TRBJ1-1; no definite D call. Germline CDR1 is LNHNV and CDR2 is YYDKDF (reference sequence). Trimming left V 0 bases short and J 4 bases short, with 12 bases between. The CDR3 runs to 15 residues.

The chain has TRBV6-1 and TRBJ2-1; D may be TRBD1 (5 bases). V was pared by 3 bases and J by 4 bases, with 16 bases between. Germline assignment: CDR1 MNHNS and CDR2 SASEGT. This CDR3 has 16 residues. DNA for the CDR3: TGTGCCAGCAGTGATAAGGGGCGGATACTATACAATGAGCAGTTCTTC. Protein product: CASSDKGRILYNEQFF.

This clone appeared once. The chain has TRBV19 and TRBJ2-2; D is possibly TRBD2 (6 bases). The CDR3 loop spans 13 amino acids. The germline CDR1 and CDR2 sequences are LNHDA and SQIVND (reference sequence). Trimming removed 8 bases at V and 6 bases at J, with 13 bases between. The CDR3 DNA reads TGTGCCAGTCGCCGGAGGGCGGCCGGGGAGCTGTTTTTT. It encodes CASRRRAAGELFF. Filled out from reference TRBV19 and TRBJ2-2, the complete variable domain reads DGGITQSPKYLFRKEGQNVTLSCEQNLNHDAMYWYRQDPGQGLRLIYYSQIVNDFQKGDIAEGYSVSREKKESFPLTVTSAQKNPTAFYLCASRRRAAGELFFGEGSRLTVL.

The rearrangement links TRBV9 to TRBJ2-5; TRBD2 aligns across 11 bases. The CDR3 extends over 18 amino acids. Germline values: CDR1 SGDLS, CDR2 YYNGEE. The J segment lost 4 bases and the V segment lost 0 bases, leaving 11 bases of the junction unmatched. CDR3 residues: CASSVGVSGRAFGETQYF. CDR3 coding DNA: TGTGCCAGCAGCGTAGGGGTTAGCGGGAGGGCCTTCGGAGAGACCCAGTACTTC.

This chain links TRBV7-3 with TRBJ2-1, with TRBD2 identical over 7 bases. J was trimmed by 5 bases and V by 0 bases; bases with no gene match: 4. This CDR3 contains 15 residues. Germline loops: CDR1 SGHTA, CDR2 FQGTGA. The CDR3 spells CASSLTGLADNEQFF. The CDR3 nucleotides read TGTGCCAGCAGCTTAACGGGGCTAGCGGACAATGAGCAGTTCTTC.

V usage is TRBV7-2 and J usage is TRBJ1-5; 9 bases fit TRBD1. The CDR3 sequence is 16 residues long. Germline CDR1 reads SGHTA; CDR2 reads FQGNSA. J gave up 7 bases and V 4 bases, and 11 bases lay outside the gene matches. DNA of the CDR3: TGTGCCAGCAGCTCTTCACCGACAGGGGGTCGACAGCCCCAGCATTTT. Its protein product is CASSSSPTGGRQPQHF.

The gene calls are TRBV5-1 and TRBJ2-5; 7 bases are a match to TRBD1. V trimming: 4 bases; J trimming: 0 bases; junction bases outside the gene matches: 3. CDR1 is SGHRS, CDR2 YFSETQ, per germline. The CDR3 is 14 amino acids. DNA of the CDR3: TGCGCCAGCAGCCCAGGGGGTGACCAAGAGACCCAGTACTTC. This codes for CASSPGGDQETQYF.

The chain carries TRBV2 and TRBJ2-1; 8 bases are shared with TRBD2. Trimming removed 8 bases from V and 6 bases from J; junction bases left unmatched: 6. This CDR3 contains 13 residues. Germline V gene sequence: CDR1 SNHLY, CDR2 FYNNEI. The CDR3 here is CASAGLDGNEQFF. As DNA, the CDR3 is TGTGCCAGCGCGGGACTAGACGGCAATGAGCAGTTCTTC.

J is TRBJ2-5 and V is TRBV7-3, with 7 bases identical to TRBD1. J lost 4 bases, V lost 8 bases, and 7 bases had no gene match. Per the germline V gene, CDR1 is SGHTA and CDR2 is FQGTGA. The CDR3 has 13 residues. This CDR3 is CASARQGRETQYF. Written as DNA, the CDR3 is TGTGCCAGCGCTCGACAGGGTCGAGAGACCCAGTACTTC.

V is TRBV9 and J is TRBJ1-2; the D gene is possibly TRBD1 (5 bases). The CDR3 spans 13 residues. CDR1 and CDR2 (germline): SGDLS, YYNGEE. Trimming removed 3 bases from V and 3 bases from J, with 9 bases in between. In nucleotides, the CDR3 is TGTGCCAGCAGCGCTGACAGATACTATGGCTACACCTTC. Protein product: CASSADRYYGYTF.

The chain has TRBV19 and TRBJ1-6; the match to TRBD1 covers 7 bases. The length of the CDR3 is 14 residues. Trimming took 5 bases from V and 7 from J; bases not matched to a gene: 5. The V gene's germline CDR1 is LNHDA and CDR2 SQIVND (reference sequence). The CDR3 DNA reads TGTGCCAGTAGTGTCGGGACAGAGAATTCACCCCTCCACTTT. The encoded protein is CASSVGTENSPLHF. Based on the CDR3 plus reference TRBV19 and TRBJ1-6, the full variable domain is DGGITQSPKYLFRKEGQNVTLSCEQNLNHDAMYWYRQDPGQGLRLIYYSQIVNDFQKGDIAEGYSVSREKKESFPLTVTSAQKNPTAFYLCASSVGTENSPLHFGNGTRLTVT.

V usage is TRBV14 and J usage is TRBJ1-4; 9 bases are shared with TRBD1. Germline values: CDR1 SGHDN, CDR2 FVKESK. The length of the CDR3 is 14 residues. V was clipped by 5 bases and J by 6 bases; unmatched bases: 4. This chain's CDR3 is CASSWTGEDEKLFF. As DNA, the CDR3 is TGTGCCAGCAGCTGGACAGGGGAAGATGAAAAACTGTTTTTT. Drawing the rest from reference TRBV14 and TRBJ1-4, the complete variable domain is EAGVTQFPSHSVIEKGQTVTLRCDPISGHDNLYWYRRVMGKEIKFLLHFVKESKQDESGMPNNRFLAERTGGTYSTLKVQPAELEDSGVYFCASSWTGEDEKLFFGSGTQLSVL.

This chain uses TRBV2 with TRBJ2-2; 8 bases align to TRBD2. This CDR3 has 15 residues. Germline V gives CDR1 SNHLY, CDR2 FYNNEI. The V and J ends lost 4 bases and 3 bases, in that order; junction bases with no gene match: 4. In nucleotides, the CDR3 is TGTGCCAGCAGTGGGGCTAGCGGGTACACCGGGGAGCTGTTTTTT. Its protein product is CASSGASGYTGELFF. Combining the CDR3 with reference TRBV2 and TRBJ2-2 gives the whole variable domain EPEVTQTPSHQVTQMGQEVILRCVPISNHLYFYWYRQILGQKVEFLVSFYNNEISEKSEIFDDQFSVERPDGSNFTLKIRSTKLEDSAMYFCASSGASGYTGELFFGEGSRLTVL.

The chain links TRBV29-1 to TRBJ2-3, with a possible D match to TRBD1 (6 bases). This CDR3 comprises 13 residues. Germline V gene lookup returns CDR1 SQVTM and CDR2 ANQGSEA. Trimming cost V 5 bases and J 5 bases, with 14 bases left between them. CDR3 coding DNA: TGCAGCGTTAGGGGGACGACTGGAGATACGCAGTATTTT. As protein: CSVRGTTGDTQYF.